These 25 T cell receptor beta chains were sequenced from one sample in a study of cytomegalovirus exposure and HLA in healthy donors. Data came from immunoSEQ multiplex PCR; TCRdb stores just in-frame clones and leaves some out. The sample lists hundreds of thousands of clones; 70% to 90% were seen once. The sample was PBMCs. These TCRs come from a woman aged 18-30 years in good health and CMV-seronegative.

V usage is TRBV2 and J usage is TRBJ2-1; 8 bases agree with TRBD1. Germline assignment: CDR1 SNHLY and CDR2 FYNNEI. V lost 6 bases to trimming and J lost 5 bases; unmatched junction nucleotides: 9. This CDR3 region has 15 residues. In DNA, the CDR3 is TGTGCCAGCAGACTTGGACAGGGACCCAACAATGAGCAGTTCTTC. This encodes CASRLGQGPNNEQFF.

V gene TRBV19 combines with J gene TRBJ2-1; tentative D call: TRBD2 (6 bases). In germline, CDR1 is LNHDA, CDR2 SQIVND (reference sequence). Trimming removed 1 base from V and 10 bases from J, with 14 bases in between. There are 14 residues in the CDR3. The CDR3 sequence: CASSIVLASPEQFF. Written as DNA, the CDR3 is TGTGCCAGTAGTATAGTACTAGCATCCCCCGAGCAGTTCTTC.

The V and J genes are TRBV6-1 and TRBJ1-6; D gene unclear. V lost 6 bases and J 9 bases, leaving 12 bases between the germline ends. Germline values: CDR1 MNHNS, CDR2 SASEGT. This CDR3 is 13 amino acids long. The CDR3 loop is CASSQLRVSPLHF. CDR3 bases: TGTGCCAGCAGCCAACTTCGGGTTTCACCCCTCCACTTT.

The V gene is TRBV5-1, the J gene TRBJ2-6, with 10 bases matching TRBD1. With V trimmed by 4 bases and J by 1 base, 8 bases remained unmatched. Germline V CDR1 and CDR2: SGHRS, YFSETQ. CDR3 size: 18 residues. In nucleotides, the CDR3 is TGCGCCAGCAGCCCCCGGGACAGGGGATCATCTGGGGCCAACGTCCTGACTTTC. Its protein product is CASSPRDRGSSGANVLTF.

V and J are TRBV4-1 and TRBJ2-1; no clear D gene. The germline gives CDR1 MGHRA, CDR2 YSYEKL. This CDR3 has 12 amino acids. Trimming stripped 4 bases from V and 0 bases from J, with 1 base between. Here the CDR3 reads CASSPSYNEQFF. The CDR3, as DNA: TGCGCCAGCAGCCCCTCCTACAATGAGCAGTTCTTC.

This clone was observed once. The gene calls are TRBV9 and TRBJ1-3, with D perhaps matching TRBD1 (6 bases). Deletions cut 0 bases from V and 4 bases from J, with 8 bases between. The germline V gene encodes CDR1 SGDLS and CDR2 YYNGEE. This CDR3 is 14 amino acids long. The CDR3, as DNA: TGTGCCAGCAGCGTAGCCCAGGGGGGAAACACCATATATTTT. Its translation is CASSVAQGGNTIYF.

The V and J genes are TRBV29-1 and TRBJ1-2, with unresolved D. The CDR3 extends over 12 amino acids. With 0 bases removed from V and 6 bases from J, the gap between germline ends came to 8 bases. Germline V gene sequence: CDR1 SQVTM, CDR2 ANQGSEA. The CDR3, as DNA: TGCAGCGTTGAAGATCGGGCAAATGGCTACACCTTC. Protein sequence: CSVEDRANGYTF.

V usage is TRBV9 and J usage is TRBJ1-5; D is uncertain. CDR1 is SGDLS and CDR2 is YYNGEE in the germline V gene. This CDR3 contains 13 residues. V was pared by 0 bases and J by 7 bases, with 8 bases between. CDR3 in amino acids: CASSVEGEQPQHF. For the CDR3, the DNA is TGTGCCAGCAGCGTAGAGGGAGAACAGCCCCAGCATTTT.

This chain uses TRBV30 with TRBJ2-2; the match to TRBD2 covers 8 bases. Per the germline V gene, CDR1 is GTSNPN and CDR2 is SVGIG (reference sequence). The CDR3 sequence is 16 residues long. V lost 4 bases and J lost 1; bases outside the gene matches: 8. CDR3 DNA sequence: TGTGCCTGGATGGGGGTAGCGGGGCTGAACACCGGGGAGCTGTTTTTT. It codes for CAWMGVAGLNTGELFF.

The rearrangement uses TRBV7-6 and TRBJ2-4; TRBD2 aligns across 7 bases. After removal of 4 bases from V and 6 bases from J, the junction contained 9 bases not matched to a gene. The germline CDR1 and CDR2 sequences are SGHVS and FNYEAQ. CDR3 length equals 15 residues. CDR3 protein: CASSYGWTSVNIQYF. Written as DNA, the CDR3 is TGTGCCAGCAGCTATGGTTGGACTAGTGTAAACATTCAGTACTTC.

The chain links TRBV5-6 to TRBJ2-1, with 12 bases fitting TRBD2. Per the germline V gene, CDR1 is SGHDT and CDR2 is YYEEEE. V lost 3 bases, J lost 8 bases, and 6 bases stayed unmatched. This CDR3 has 15 amino acids. The DNA for the CDR3 is TGTGCCAGCAGCTCCCTAGCGGGAGGGCCCGATGAGCAGTTCTTC. Protein: CASSSLAGGPDEQFF.

The chain links TRBV27 to TRBJ1-1; 9 bases fit TRBD1. CDR1 and CDR2 (germline): MNHEY, SMNVEV (reference sequence). The CDR3 loop spans 14 amino acids. J lost 5 bases, V lost 7 bases, and 8 bases had no gene match. In DNA, the CDR3 is TGTGCCAGCACCCACAGACAGGGGGGGACTGAAGCTTTCTTT. Translation: CASTHRQGGTEAFF.

This clone turned up a few times. This chain joins TRBV4-2 and TRBJ1-4; 9 nucleotides match TRBD1. The CDR3 runs 17 residues. J gave up 0 bases and V 4 bases, and 6 bases lay outside the gene matches. From germline, CDR1 is LGHNA and CDR2 YNFKEQ. CDR3 nucleotides: TGTGCCAGCAGCCTTACAGGGGGCTTCGCAACTAATGAAAAACTGTTTTTT. Its translation: CASSLTGGFATNEKLFF.

This clone was counted only a few times. This chain connects TRBV9 to TRBJ1-2, with D perhaps matching TRBD1 (5 bases). The CDR3 sequence is 13 residues long. The germline V gene has CDR1 SGDLS and CDR2 YYNGEE. Trimming stripped 0 bases from V and 7 bases from J, with 10 bases between. CDR3 sequence: CASSVGWGLGYTF. In DNA form, the CDR3 reads TGTGCCAGCAGCGTAGGGTGGGGACTTGGCTACACCTTC. The complete variable domain, with remaining parts taken from reference TRBV9 and TRBJ1-2, reads DSGVTQTPKHLITATGQRVTLRCSPRSGDLSVYWYQQSLDQGLQFLIQYYNGEERAKGNILERFSAQQFPDLHSELNLSSLELGDSALYFCASSVGWGLGYTFGSGTRLTVV.

CDR3 sequence reads: CASSPGTGTGQPQHF. In nucleotides, the CDR3 is TGCGCCAGCAGCCCCGGGACAGGTACCGGTCAGCCCCAGCATTTT. V gene TRBV4-1 combines with J gene TRBJ1-5, with 8 bases lining up with TRBD1. CDR1 is MGHRA and CDR2 is YSYEKL in the germline V gene. The CDR3 is made up of 15 amino acids. Germline trimming cut 4 bases from V and 6 bases from J; bases unmatched to any gene: 8.

The rearrangement uses TRBV11-3 and TRBJ2-7; no firm D call. The V end lost 5 bases, the J end lost 3 bases, and 8 bases lay between the germline ends. The CDR3 length is 12 residues. Per the germline V gene, CDR1 is SGHNT and CDR2 is YENEEA. CDR3 bases: TGTGCCAGCAGCCGCGGCGACTACGAGCAGTACTTC. Encoded protein: CASSRGDYEQYF. The variable domain in full, completed from reference TRBV11-3 and TRBJ2-7, reads EAGVVQSPRYKIIEKKQPVAFWCNPISGHNTLYWYLQNLGQGPELLIRYENEEAVDDSQLPKDRFSAERLKGVDSTLKIQPAELGDSAVYLCASSRGDYEQYFGPGTRLTVT.

This clone was recorded a few times. The J gene is TRBJ2-1, the V gene TRBV7-8; D may match TRBD1 or TRBD2 (6 bases each). The CDR3 contains 15 residues. Trimming removed 5 bases from V and 6 bases from J, with 17 bases in between. Per germline, CDR1 SGHVS and CDR2 FQNEAQ. CDR3 sequence: CASSADSGGGNEQFF. In DNA, the CDR3 is TGTGCCAGCAGCGCAGATAGCGGAGGGGGCAATGAGCAGTTCTTC.

V is TRBV6-5 and J is TRBJ1-3; a possible D gene is TRBD1 (5 bases). V was pared by 7 bases and J by 4 bases, with 14 bases between. This CDR3 spans 14 amino acids. Germline CDR1 is MNHEY and CDR2 is SVGAGI. The CDR3 nucleotides are TGTGCCAGCAAAAGGGGCTCGGAAGGAAACACCATATATTTT. It is translated as CASKRGSEGNTIYF.

This rearrangement joins TRBV5-4 to TRBJ2-1, with D possibly being TRBD1 (6 bases). The CDR3 sequence is 15 residues long. V dropped 4 bases and J dropped 8 bases, with 19 bases sitting between them. Per germline, CDR1 SGHNT and CDR2 YYREEE (reference sequence). CDR3: CASSRLQQGLDEQFF. DNA of the CDR3: TGTGCCAGCAGCCGACTGCAGCAGGGGTTAGATGAGCAGTTCTTC.

Notes on this clone: Other DNA sequences in this sample translate to the same CDR3. This chain uses TRBV30 with TRBJ1-1, with D uncertain. The CDR3 is 13 residues long. The germline V gene has CDR1 GTSNPN and CDR2 SVGIG (reference sequence). The V and J ends lost 0 bases and 1 base respectively, with 6 bases between them. CDR3 sequence reads: CAWSVSRNTEAFF. CDR3 DNA: TGTGCCTGGAGTGTCTCTAGGAACACTGAAGCTTTCTTT.

V is TRBV7-3 and J is TRBJ2-3; D may be TRBD2 (5 bases). The CDR3 is made up of 14 amino acids. CDR1 is SGHTA, CDR2 FQGTGA, per germline. V was pared by 5 bases and J by 2 bases, with 11 bases between. The CDR3 nucleotides read TGTGCCAGCAGCCCCGGAGGATCCACAGATACGCAGTATTTT. It codes for CASSPGGSTDTQYF.

The V call is TRBV11-2, the J call TRBJ2-5, with a tentative D call TRBD1 (6 bases). Trimming took off 6 bases at V and 5 bases at J, with 16 bases between the two ends. Germline values: CDR1 SGHAT, CDR2 FQNNGV. The CDR3 runs 14 residues. The CDR3 DNA reads as TGTGCCAGCAGTCGGGACACATCGGGGGAGACCCAGTACTTC. As protein: CASSRDTSGETQYF.

V gene TRBV5-6 combines with J gene TRBJ2-1; possible D gene TRBD1, 6 bases. V lost 1 base, J lost 3 bases, and 11 bases lay in between. CDR3 length equals 15 residues. CDR1 is SGHDT, CDR2 YYEEEE, per germline. The CDR3 DNA is TGTGCCAGCAGCTTGTGGGGGACAATCTACAATGAGCAGTTCTTC. Encoded protein: CASSLWGTIYNEQFF.

The DNA of the CDR3 is TGCGCCAGCAGCTTGGGAGGGGCCTACGATGAAGCTTTCTTT. Protein: CASSLGGAYDEAFF. The gene calls are TRBV5-1 and TRBJ1-1; D is perhaps TRBD1 (5 bases). The V end lost 0 bases, the J end lost 7 bases, and 13 bases lay between the germline ends. Germline V gene sequence: CDR1 SGHRS, CDR2 YFSETQ. CDR3 length: 14 residues.

This clone was found a few times. The V gene is TRBV11-2, the J gene TRBJ2-2; D is unclear. V lost 7 bases and J lost 3, with 6 bases in between. The germline V gene has CDR1 SGHAT and CDR2 FQNNGV. CDR3 length: 12 residues. CDR3 nucleotide sequence: TGTGCCAGCACAACTGACACCGGGGAGCTGTTTTTT. It translates to CASTTDTGELFF.